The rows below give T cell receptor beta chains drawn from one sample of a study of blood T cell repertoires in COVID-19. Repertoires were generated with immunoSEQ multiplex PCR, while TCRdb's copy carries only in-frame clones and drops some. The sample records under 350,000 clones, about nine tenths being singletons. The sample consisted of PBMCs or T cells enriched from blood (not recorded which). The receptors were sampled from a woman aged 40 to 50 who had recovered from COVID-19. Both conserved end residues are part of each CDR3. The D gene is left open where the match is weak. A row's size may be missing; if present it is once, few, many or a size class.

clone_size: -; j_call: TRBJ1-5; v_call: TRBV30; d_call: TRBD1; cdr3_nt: TGTGCCTGGAGTGTACCAGGGGGCGATCAGCCCCAGCATTTT; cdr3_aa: CAWSVPGGDQPQHF
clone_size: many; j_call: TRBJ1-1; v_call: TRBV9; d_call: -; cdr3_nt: TGTGCCAGCAGCTTAATAGACCGGGGTACTGAAGCTTTCTTT; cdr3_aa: CASSLIDRGTEAFF
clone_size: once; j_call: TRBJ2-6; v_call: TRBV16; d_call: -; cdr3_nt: TGTGCCAGCAGCCAAATAGTTGTTTCTGGGGCCAACGTCCTGACTTTC; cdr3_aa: CASSQIVVSGANVLTF
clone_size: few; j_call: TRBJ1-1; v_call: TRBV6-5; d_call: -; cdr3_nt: TGTGCCAGCAGTTACGGAGGAACTGAAGCTTTCTTT; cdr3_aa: CASSYGGTEAFF
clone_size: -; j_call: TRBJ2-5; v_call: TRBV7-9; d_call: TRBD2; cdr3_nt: TGTGCCAGCAGCGAATCGAGCGGGGGAAGTGGAGAGACCCAGTACTTC; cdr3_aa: CASSESSGGSGETQYF
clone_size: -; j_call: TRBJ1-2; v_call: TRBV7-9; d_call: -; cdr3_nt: TGTGCCAGCAGCCCGTACAGGGATAACTATGGCTACACCTTC; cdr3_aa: CASSPYRDNYGYTF
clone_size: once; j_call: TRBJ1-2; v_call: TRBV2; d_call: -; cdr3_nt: TGTGCCAGCAGTGGTGGCAGCTATGGCTACACCTTC; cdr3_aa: CASSGGSYGYTF
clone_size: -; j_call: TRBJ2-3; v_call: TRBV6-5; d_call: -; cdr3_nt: TGTGCCAGCAGTCCCTGGGGCAGGCCCCCAGATACGCAGTATTTT; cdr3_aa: CASSPWGRPPDTQYF
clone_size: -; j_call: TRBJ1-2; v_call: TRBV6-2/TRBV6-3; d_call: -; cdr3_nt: TGTGCCAGCAGCAGCGGGGCTAACTATGGCTACACCTTC; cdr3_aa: CASSSGANYGYTF
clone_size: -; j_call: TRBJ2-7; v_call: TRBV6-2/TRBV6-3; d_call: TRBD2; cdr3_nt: TGTGCCAGCAGTTACTACCTCGGGAGGGGAAGAGGGTCCTACGAGCAGTACTTC; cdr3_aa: CASSYYLGRGRGSYEQYF
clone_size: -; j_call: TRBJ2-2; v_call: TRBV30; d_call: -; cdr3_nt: TGTGCCTGGAGTGGGGCCCGGACAGTCGGTGGGGCCGGGGAGCTGTTTTTT; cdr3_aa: CAWSGARTVGGAGELFF
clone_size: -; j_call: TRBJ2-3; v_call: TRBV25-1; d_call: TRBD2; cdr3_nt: TGTGCCAGCAGTGAATATGGAGGTAGCGGGGTAAGCGGTACGCAGTATTTT; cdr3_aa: CASSEYGGSGVSGTQYF
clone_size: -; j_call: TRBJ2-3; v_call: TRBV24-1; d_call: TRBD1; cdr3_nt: TGTGCCACCAGTGATACTCGCCCGAGGGGACAGGGAGGGCGGGAGAGGTTTGGGACAGATACGCAGTATTTT; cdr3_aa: CATSDTRPRGQGGRERFGTDTQYF
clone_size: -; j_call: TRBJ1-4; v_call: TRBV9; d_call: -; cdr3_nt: TGTGCCAGCAGCCCACGCACAGTGGATAATGAAAAACTGTTTTTT; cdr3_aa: CASSPRTVDNEKLFF
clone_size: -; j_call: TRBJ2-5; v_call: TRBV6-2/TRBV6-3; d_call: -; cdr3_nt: TGTGCCAGCAGTTACTACAGGGGAGGAGAGACCCAGTACTTC; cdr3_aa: CASSYYRGGETQYF
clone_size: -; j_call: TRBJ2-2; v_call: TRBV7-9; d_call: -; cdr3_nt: TGTGCCAGCCGAACGGGGACATTCGGGATACCCGGGGAGCTGTTTTTT; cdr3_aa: CASRTGTFGIPGELFF
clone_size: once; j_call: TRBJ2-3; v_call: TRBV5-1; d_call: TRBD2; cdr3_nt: TGCGCCAGCTCACTAGCGGGAGGTCAGGGAGATACGCAGTATTTT; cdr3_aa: CASSLAGGQGDTQYF
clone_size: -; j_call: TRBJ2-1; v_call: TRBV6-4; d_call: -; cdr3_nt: TGTGCCAGCAGTGCAGGAGGACACAATGAGCAGTTCTTC; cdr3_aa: CASSAGGHNEQFF
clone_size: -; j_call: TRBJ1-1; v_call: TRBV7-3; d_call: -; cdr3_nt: TGTGCCAGCAGCTTAGGGGGGTTGAACACTGAAGCTTTCTTT; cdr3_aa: CASSLGGLNTEAFF
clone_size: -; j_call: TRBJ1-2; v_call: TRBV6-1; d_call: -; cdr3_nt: TGTGCCAGCAGTGAATTTGTTCAACTAAACTATGGCTACACCTTC; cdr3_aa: CASSEFVQLNYGYTF
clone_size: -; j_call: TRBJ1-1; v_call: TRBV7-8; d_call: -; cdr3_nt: TGTGCCAGCAGCTTAGACAGGGACACTGAAGCTTTCTTT; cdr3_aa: CASSLDRDTEAFF
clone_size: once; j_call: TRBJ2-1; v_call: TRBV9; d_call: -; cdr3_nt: TGTGCCAGCAGCACCCGCGGGGCCGACTACAATGAGCAGTTCTTC; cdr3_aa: CASSTRGADYNEQFF
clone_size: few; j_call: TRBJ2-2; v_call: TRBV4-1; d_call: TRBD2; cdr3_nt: TGCGCCAGCAGCCATCAGTCAGGCGGGAGGGTCGGGGAGCTGTTTTTT; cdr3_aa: CASSHQSGGRVGELFF
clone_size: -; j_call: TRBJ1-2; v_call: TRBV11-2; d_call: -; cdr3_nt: TGTGCCAGCAGCCGCGACAGGTCCTCCTTGAACTATGGCTACACCTTC; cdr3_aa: CASSRDRSSLNYGYTF
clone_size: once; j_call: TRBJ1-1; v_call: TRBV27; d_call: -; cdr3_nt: TGTGCCAGCAGTTTGTTGGGCCGTGAAGCTTTCTTT; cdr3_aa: CASSLLGREAFF